This T cell receptor beta chain is drawn from a study of blood T cell repertoires in COVID-19. For the study at large: The United States, Italy and Spain were the sources of the acute and convalescent COVID-19 samples. Sources were T cells, B-cell-depleted T cells, or PBMCs; the material itself was cDNA or gDNA.

Enrolled through a virtual design, the participants were between 18 and 89 years of age and came from about two dozen US areas. Methods used by the authors: Researchers report that nucleated cell counts were estimated from reference gene primer amplification. Clones were sequenced by immunoSEQ multiplex PCR, and TCRdb holds only the in-frame ones, with some missing. The V and J calls and clone size come from that table; D and trimming were worked out from the DNA. The sample shows approximately 270,000 clones, roughly nine tenths of them seen only once. Losses at the gene ends were 2 bases for V and 8 bases for J; bases not matched to a gene: 14. CDR3 length: 17 amino acids. Germline V gene data show CDR1 as MGHRA and CDR2 as YSYEKL.

Sequencing used PBMCs or T cells enriched from blood (not recorded which). This sequence originates from a human donor in a cohort exposed to, infected with or recovered from COVID-19 (not recorded which). The donor label of this sample is uncertain. The rearrangement uses TRBV4-1 and TRBJ1-2, with 10 bases aligning to TRBD1. CDR3 bases: TGCGCCAGCAGCCAACCACTGGGGACAGGGGATCGGAAAGGCTACACCTTC. This codes for CASSQPLGTGDRKGYTF.